A selection of T cell receptor beta chains follows, all from one sample in a study of T cell responses to AZD1222 COVID-19 vaccine. Profiling relied on immunoSEQ multiplex PCR, and the TCRdb table lists in-frame clones only, not all of them. The sample has about 110,000 clones; roughly 84% are singletons. The sample in question was peripheral blood, obtained on day 0 of AZD1222 vaccination. Source of these receptors: an adult in good health. Both conserved end residues are part of each CDR3. The order of the fields is D gene, clone size, J gene, V gene, CDR3 protein, CDR3 DNA. The D gene is left open where the match is weak. Expanded clones get a size class; other rows say once, few or many, or leave the size out.

TRBD2	.	TRBJ2-1	TRBV18	CASSPRTSRNEQFF	TGTGCCAGCTCACCAAGGACTAGCCGGAATGAGCAGTTCTTC
.	.	TRBJ1-5	TRBV3-1/TRBV3-2	CASSQGGPQHF	TGTGCCAGCAGCCAAGGCGGGCCCCAGCATTTT
.	.	TRBJ2-7	TRBV27	CASSENRVEQYF	TGTGCCAGCTCGGAAAACAGGGTCGAGCAGTACTTC
.	.	TRBJ1-4	TRBV4-2	CASSQDLRQDEKLFF	TGTGCCAGCAGCCAAGATTTGAGACAGGATGAAAAACTGTTTTTT
.	.	TRBJ1-3	TRBV7-9	CASSLGEGNTIYF	TGTGCCAGCAGCTTAGGTGAAGGAAACACCATATATTTT
.	.	TRBJ1-2	TRBV7-2	CASSPGYGYGYTF	TGTGCCAGCAGCCCAGGGTATGGCTATGGCTACACCTTC
.	.	TRBJ2-7	TRBV25-1	CASSEGPNTREQYF	TGTGCCAGCAGTGAAGGGCCCAATACAAGGGAGCAGTACTTC
.	.	TRBJ1-6	TRBV28	CASRPPRGTNSPLHF	TGTGCCAGCAGACCCCCCCGGGGGACTAATTCACCCCTCCACTTT
TRBD1	.	TRBJ1-4	TRBV15	CATSRRDRQDNEKLFF	TGTGCCACCAGCAGGAGGGACAGGCAAGACAATGAAAAACTGTTTTTT
TRBD1	.	TRBJ2-7	TRBV11-2	CASSVGQGSYEQYF	TGTGCCAGCAGCGTGGGACAGGGCTCCTACGAGCAGTACTTC
.	.	TRBJ1-3	TRBV20-1	CSASADSRGNTIYF	TGCAGTGCTAGTGCGGACAGCCGTGGAAACACCATATATTTT
.	.	TRBJ1-1	TRBV4-1	CASSLSGDTEAFF	TGCGCCAGCAGCCTCAGCGGGGACACTGAAGCTTTCTTT
.	.	TRBJ1-5	TRBV6-1	CASSDTRHNQPQHF	TGTGCCAGCAGTGATACTCGGCACAATCAGCCCCAGCATTTT
TRBD2	.	TRBJ2-5	TRBV11-3	CASSTGLAEQETQYF	TGTGCCAGCAGTACGGGACTAGCGGAGCAAGAGACCCAGTACTTC
.	.	TRBJ1-2	TRBV28	CASSQYGYTF	TGTGCCAGCAGCCAGTATGGCTACACCTTC
.	.	TRBJ1-2	TRBV28	CASSLAQGDYGYTF	TGTGCCAGCAGTTTAGCCCAGGGCGACTATGGCTACACCTTC
.	.	TRBJ1-6	TRBV7-8	CASSLSGNNSPLHF	TGTGCCAGCAGCTTATCAGGGAATAATTCACCCCTCCACTTT
.	.	TRBJ2-1	TRBV19	CASSTTGNGFNEQFF	TGTGCCAGTAGTACGACGGGTAATGGGTTCAATGAGCAGTTCTTC
.	.	TRBJ2-7	TRBV11-2	CASSLRRPQITGWYEQYF	TGTGCCAGCAGCCTCCGGCGACCCCAGATAACCGGCTGGTACGAGCAGTACTTC
.	.	TRBJ1-1	TRBV7-8	CASSPRQAEAFF	TGTGCCAGCAGCCCCCGACAGGCCGAAGCTTTCTTT
.	.	TRBJ2-7	TRBV5-4	CASSYEAAATYEQYF	TGTGCCAGCAGCTACGAAGCTGCAGCGACCTACGAGCAGTACTTC
.	.	TRBJ1-1	TRBV6-2/TRBV6-3	CASSTYFQGRTEAFF	TGTGCCAGCAGTACATACTTTCAGGGGCGAACTGAAGCTTTCTTT
TRBD2	.	TRBJ2-3	TRBV4-1	CASSQDPAGAFTQYF	TGCGCCAGCAGCCAAGATCCAGCGGGAGCATTTACGCAGTATTTT
.	.	TRBJ1-6	TRBV6-5	CASTRTAGNSPLHF	TGTGCCAGCACCAGGACAGCAGGAAATTCACCCCTCCACTTT
.	few	TRBJ2-7	TRBV10-3	CAITGRLDCYEQYF	TGTGCCATCACCGGTAGGCTGGACTGCTACGAGCAGTACTTC
.	.	TRBJ1-1	TRBV21-1	CASSAWGREGTEAFF	TGTGCCAGCAGCGCTTGGGGCAGGGAGGGGACTGAAGCTTTCTTT
TRBD1	.	TRBJ2-7	TRBV6-5	CASSYAGTDDYEQYF	TGTGCCAGCAGTTACGCTGGGACAGATGACTACGAGCAGTACTTC
.	few	TRBJ1-1	TRBV5-8	CASSFGGVTEAFF	TGTGCCAGCAGCTTCGGGGGCGTCACTGAAGCTTTCTTT
TRBD1	few	TRBJ1-6	TRBV5-6	CASSKTGGKTPLHF	TGTGCCAGCAGCAAGACAGGGGGCAAGACACCCCTCCACTTT
.	.	TRBJ2-7	TRBV5-1	CASSPGGGSGYEQYF	TGCGCCAGCAGCCCCGGGGGAGGATCAGGTTACGAGCAGTACTTC
.	.	TRBJ2-7	TRBV27	CASSLQSPHPHEQYF	TGTGCCAGCAGTTTACAGTCACCCCATCCCCACGAGCAGTACTTC
.	.	TRBJ2-3	TRBV3-1/TRBV3-2	CASSPGGVNTQYF	TGTGCCAGCAGCCCCGGCGGAGTCAATACGCAGTATTTT
TRBD1	once	TRBJ2-1	TRBV28	CASIYQGARFYNEQFF	TGTGCCAGCATCTATCAGGGGGCGAGGTTCTACAATGAGCAGTTCTTC
TRBD2	few	TRBJ2-1	TRBV2	CASSEEGSGSNLNEQFF	TGTGCCAGCAGTGAAGAGGGTAGCGGGAGTAACCTTAATGAGCAGTTCTTC
.	few	TRBJ1-4	TRBV29-1	CSVARGPGEKLFF	TGCAGCGTGGCCAGGGGCCCCGGGGAAAAACTGTTTTTT
.	.	TRBJ1-2	TRBV6-5	CASSNGGTNYGYTF	TGTGCCAGCAGTAACGGAGGGACTAACTATGGCTACACCTTC
TRBD2	.	TRBJ2-1	TRBV19	CASRDSGGSRNEQFF	TGTGCCAGCCGGGATTCCGGCGGGAGTCGGAATGAGCAGTTCTTC
.	.	TRBJ1-1	TRBV9	CASSPRQNTEAFF	TGTGCCAGCAGCCCCAGACAGAACACTGAAGCTTTCTTT
.	.	TRBJ2-7	TRBV18	CASSPGTSENEQYF	TGTGCCAGCTCACCAGGGACAAGCGAAAATGAGCAGTACTTC
TRBD1	few	TRBJ2-7	TRBV18	CASSPPSGQGSHEQYF	TGTGCCAGCTCACCACCTTCTGGACAGGGTTCACACGAGCAGTACTTC
.	.	TRBJ2-3	TRBV6-5	CASSYSSGRNGDTQYF	TGTGCCAGCAGTTACTCGTCGGGGAGAAACGGAGATACGCAGTATTTT
TRBD1	.	TRBJ2-5	TRBV6-6	CASRSTGQETQYF	TGTGCCAGCAGGTCGACAGGGCAAGAGACCCAGTACTTC